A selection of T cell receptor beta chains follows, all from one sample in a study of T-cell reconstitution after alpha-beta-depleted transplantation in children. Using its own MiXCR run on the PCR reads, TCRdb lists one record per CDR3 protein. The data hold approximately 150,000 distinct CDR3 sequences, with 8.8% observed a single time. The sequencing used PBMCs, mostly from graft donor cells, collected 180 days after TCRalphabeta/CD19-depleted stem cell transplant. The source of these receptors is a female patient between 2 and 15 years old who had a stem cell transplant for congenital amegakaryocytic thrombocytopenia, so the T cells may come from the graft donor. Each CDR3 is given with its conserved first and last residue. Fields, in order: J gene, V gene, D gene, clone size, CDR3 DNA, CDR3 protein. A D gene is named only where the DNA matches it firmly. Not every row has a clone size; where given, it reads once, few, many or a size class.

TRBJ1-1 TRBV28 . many TGTGCCAGCAGTTTGTGGCAGCTGAACACTGAAGCTTTCTTT CASSLWQLNTEAFF
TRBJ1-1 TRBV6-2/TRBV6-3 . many TGTGCCAGCAGTTACTCTCGCCCTTATACTTTGAACACTGAAGCTTTCTTT CASSYSRPYTLNTEAFF
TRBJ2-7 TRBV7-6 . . TGTGCCAGCAGCTTGTGGTTCTCCCCCTACGAGCAGTACTTC CASSLWFSPYEQYF
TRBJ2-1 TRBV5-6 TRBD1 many TGTGCCAGCAGCTTGGACACAGGGGGACCCTACAATGAGCAGTTCTTC CASSLDTGGPYNEQFF
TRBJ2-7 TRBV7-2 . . TGTGCCAGCAGCTTATCATTGGGAGTTACAGAGCAGTACTTC CASSLSLGVTEQYF
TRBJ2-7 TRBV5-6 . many TGTGCCAGCAGCTTGGCTGTTTTGGCCGTAGATTCCTACGAGCAGTACTTC CASSLAVLAVDSYEQYF
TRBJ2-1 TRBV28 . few TGTGCCAGCAGTTTATTTCGGGGGACACTATACAATGAGCAGTTCTTC CASSLFRGTLYNEQFF
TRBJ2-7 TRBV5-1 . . TGCGCCAGCAGCTCACATTGGACCCGCGGCGAGCAGTACTTC CASSSHWTRGEQYF
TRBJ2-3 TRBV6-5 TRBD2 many TGTGCCAGCAGTTACTCGAGTTCTAGCGGGATGACAGATACGCAGTATTTT CASSYSSSSGMTDTQYF
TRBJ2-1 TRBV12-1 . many TGTGCCAGCAGCCACGTAGGACAATACAATGAGCAGTTCTTC CASSHVGQYNEQFF
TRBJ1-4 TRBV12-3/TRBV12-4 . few TGTGCCAGCACCTTCCTGGGCGAAAAACTGTTTTTT CASTFLGEKLFF
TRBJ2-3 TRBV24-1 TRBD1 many TGTGCCACCAGTGATTTGGGGACAGACACAGATACGCAGTATTTT CATSDLGTDTDTQYF
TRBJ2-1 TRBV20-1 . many TGCAGTGCCAGAGGACAGAAATACAATGAGCAGTTCTTC CSARGQKYNEQFF
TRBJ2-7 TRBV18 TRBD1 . TGTGCCAGCTCGTTCCGGGACAGGAATCTCTACGAGCAGTACTTC CASSFRDRNLYEQYF
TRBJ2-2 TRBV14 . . TGTGCCAGCAGCCAACTAGCGAACACCGGGGAGCTGTTTTTT CASSQLANTGELFF
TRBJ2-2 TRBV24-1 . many TGTGCCACCAGTGATTACGTGAACACCGGGGAGCTGTTTTTT CATSDYVNTGELFF
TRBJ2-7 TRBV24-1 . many TGTGCCACCAGTGTTGGGACGGAGGGGAACTTC CATSVGTEGNF
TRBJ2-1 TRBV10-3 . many TGTGCCATCAGTGAGTCCATACTCGCCTCTAGTCACAATGAGCAGTTCTTC CAISESILASSHNEQFF
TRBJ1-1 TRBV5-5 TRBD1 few TGTGCCAGCAGCAGAAGACAGGGGGCGGGCACTGAAGCTTTCTTT CASSRRQGAGTEAFF
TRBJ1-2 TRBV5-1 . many TGCGCCAGCAGCGCCGCGCTTGGAGGAACGGGGGGCTACACCTTC CASSAALGGTGGYTF
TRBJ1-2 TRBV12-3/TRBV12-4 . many TGTGCCAGCAGTTTCGTGTCAGGTTATGGCTACACCTTC CASSFVSGYGYTF
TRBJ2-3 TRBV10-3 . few TGTGCCATCAGCTATTTTTTCGCAGATACGCAGTATTTT CAISYFFADTQYF
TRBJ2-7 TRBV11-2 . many TGTGCCATCAGCTTAGATTATGCAGGCGGGATCTACGAGCAGTACTTC CAISLDYAGGIYEQYF
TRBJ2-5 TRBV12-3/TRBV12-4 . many TGTGCCAGCAGTCCAAGACCCCTCCCGGGGGAGACCCAGTACTTC CASSPRPLPGETQYF
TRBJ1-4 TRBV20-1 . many TGCAGTGCTAGGTGGCAGAAACTGTTTTTT CSARWQKLFF
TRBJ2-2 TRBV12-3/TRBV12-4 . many TGTGCCAGCAGTTTGCTCAGGGTGAACACCGGGGAGCTGTTTTTT CASSLLRVNTGELFF
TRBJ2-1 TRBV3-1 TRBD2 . TGTGCCAGCAGCCAAGGAGCGGGGGGCCCTTTAGGCAATGAGCAGTTCTTC CASSQGAGGPLGNEQFF
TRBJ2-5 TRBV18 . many TGTGCCAGCTCACCAAACCAAGAGACCCAGTACTTC CASSPNQETQYF
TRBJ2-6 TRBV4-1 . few TGCGCCAGCAGCCTCGGAGGCCCCTTCCTGACTTTC CASSLGGPFLTF
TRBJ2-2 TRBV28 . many TGTGCCAGCAGTTTGGCCGGTTATGGGCGGACGAACACCGGGGAGCTGTTTTTT CASSLAGYGRTNTGELFF
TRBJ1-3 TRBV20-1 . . TGCAGTGCTAGAGCCTGGAGGGGAAACACCATATATTTT CSARAWRGNTIYF
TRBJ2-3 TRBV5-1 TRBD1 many TGCGCCAGCAGCTTGGGATACAGGGGGCGTACAGATACGCAGTATTTT CASSLGYRGRTDTQYF
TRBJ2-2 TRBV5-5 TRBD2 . TGTGCCAGCAGTCACACCGGGACTAGGCCCGGGGAGCTGTTTTTT CASSHTGTRPGELFF
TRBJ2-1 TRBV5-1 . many TGCGCCAGCACCCCCCAGGCAGGGCTGCCGTCCCATGAGCAGTTCTTC CASTPQAGLPSHEQFF
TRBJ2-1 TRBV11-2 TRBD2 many TGTGCCAGCAGCTTAGGCCTAGCGGGGGGCCGTTACAATGAGCAGTTCTTC CASSLGLAGGRYNEQFF
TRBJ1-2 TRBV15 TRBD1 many TGTGCCACCAGCAGGGGGGACAGGGCGGCTGGCTACACCTTC CATSRGDRAAGYTF
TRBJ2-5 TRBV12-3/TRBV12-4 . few TGTGCCAGCAGTACGTTTTCCATCCCGGGAGAGACCCAGTACTTC CASSTFSIPGETQYF
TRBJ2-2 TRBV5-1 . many TGCGCCAGCAGCTTGGACGGACACTACACCGGGGAGCTGTTTTTT CASSLDGHYTGELFF
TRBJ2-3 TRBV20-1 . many TGCAGTGCATTTCAGGGAGGCGCAGATACGCAGTATTTT CSAFQGGADTQYF
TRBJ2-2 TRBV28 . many TGTGCCAGCAGTTTATGGCGGAACGGGGAGCTGTTTTTT CASSLWRNGELFF
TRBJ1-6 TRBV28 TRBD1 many TGTGCCACCTTACTAGCTTCAGGGGGCGGGTCACCCCTCCACTTT CATLLASGGGSPLHF
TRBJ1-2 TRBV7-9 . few TGTGCCAGCAGCTTACCGGGTGCCTATGGCTACACCTTC CASSLPGAYGYTF
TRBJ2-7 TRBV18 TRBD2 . TGTGCCAGCTCACGAGGGACTAGCGGGGTCACCTACGAGCAGTACTTC CASSRGTSGVTYEQYF
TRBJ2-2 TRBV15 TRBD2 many TGTGCCACCAGCAGAGATAGACTAGCGGGAGTATCTACGGACACCGGGGAGCTGTTTTTT CATSRDRLAGVSTDTGELFF
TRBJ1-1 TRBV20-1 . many TGCAGTGCTTCGGGGGCCGGGGGCGCTGAAGCTTTCTTT CSASGAGGAEAFF
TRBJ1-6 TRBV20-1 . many TGCAGTGCTAGAGATCTTACAGGGACCCCAGGGACGTCCCTCCACTTT CSARDLTGTPGTSLHF
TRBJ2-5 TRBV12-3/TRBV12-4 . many TGTGCCAGCAGTCCATGGACAGCGCAGGAGACCCAGTACTTC CASSPWTAQETQYF
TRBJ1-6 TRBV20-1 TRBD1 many TGCAGTGCTAGAAGAGGGGGCGGTAATTCACCCCTCCACTTT CSARRGGGNSPLHF
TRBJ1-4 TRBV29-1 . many TGCAGCGTTGAAAATTCAGAAAAACTGTTTTTT CSVENSEKLFF
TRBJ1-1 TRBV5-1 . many TGCGCCGGCCTGGATGGGTTCACTGAAGCTTTCTTT CAGLDGFTEAFF